A selection of T cell receptor beta chains follows, all from one sample in a study of blood T cells in healthy people across ages. A single record per CDR3 protein comes from TCRdb applying MiXCR to the 5' RACE reads. Altogether more than 800,000 distinct CDR3 sequences are present, under 35% being singletons, with the ten largest covering 15% to 20%. The sequencing sample was made of blood. The receptors were gathered from a woman older than 75 in good health. Both conserved end residues are part of each CDR3. The D gene is left open where the match is weak. Expanded clones are given a class, and other clones once, few, many or no size at all.

j_gene	d_gene	abundance	v_gene	CDR3aa	CDR3nt
TRBJ2-3	TRBD1	many	TRBV6-6	CASRPPTGEPTDTQYF	TGTGCCAGCAGGCCGCCTACAGGGGAGCCCACAGATACGCAGTATTTT
TRBJ2-7	TRBD2	few	TRBV6-2/TRBV6-3	CASSGAGTSGGEQYF	TGTGCCAGCAGCGGGGCAGGGACTAGCGGGGGCGAGCAGTACTTC
TRBJ1-6	NA	few	TRBV5-1	CASSAQGFGSPLHF	TGCGCCAGCAGCGCCCAGGGTTTCGGTTCACCCCTCCACTTT
TRBJ2-7	TRBD2	NA	TRBV6-6	CASRGLAGGRAYEQYF	TGTGCCAGCAGGGGACTAGCGGGGGGGCGGGCCTACGAGCAGTACTTC
TRBJ2-1	NA	many	TRBV7-2	CASSLVDRQFF	TGTGCCAGCAGCTTAGTGGACAGGCAGTTCTTC
TRBJ1-6	NA	few	TRBV3-1	CASSQDTARASPLHF	TGTGCCAGCAGCCAAGATACGGCGAGGGCTTCACCCCTCCACTTT
TRBJ2-2	NA	NA	TRBV5-1	CASSSSGGANTGELFF	TGCGCCAGCAGCTCCTCTGGGGGAGCGAACACCGGGGAGCTGTTTTTT
TRBJ1-2	TRBD1	many	TRBV4-3	CASSRGTDYGYTF	TGCGCCAGCAGCCGGGGGACAGACTATGGCTACACCTTC
TRBJ2-4	NA	many	TRBV10-2	CASSEGDIQYF	TGCGCCAGCAGTGAGGGAGACATTCAGTACTTC
TRBJ2-1	TRBD1	few	TRBV12-5	CASGRDRGFNNEQFF	TGTGCTAGTGGACGAGACAGGGGGTTCAACAATGAGCAGTTCTTC
TRBJ2-1	TRBD2	few	TRBV19	CASSTRGDPYNEQFF	TGTGCCAGTAGTACCCGGGGGGACCCATACAATGAGCAGTTCTTC